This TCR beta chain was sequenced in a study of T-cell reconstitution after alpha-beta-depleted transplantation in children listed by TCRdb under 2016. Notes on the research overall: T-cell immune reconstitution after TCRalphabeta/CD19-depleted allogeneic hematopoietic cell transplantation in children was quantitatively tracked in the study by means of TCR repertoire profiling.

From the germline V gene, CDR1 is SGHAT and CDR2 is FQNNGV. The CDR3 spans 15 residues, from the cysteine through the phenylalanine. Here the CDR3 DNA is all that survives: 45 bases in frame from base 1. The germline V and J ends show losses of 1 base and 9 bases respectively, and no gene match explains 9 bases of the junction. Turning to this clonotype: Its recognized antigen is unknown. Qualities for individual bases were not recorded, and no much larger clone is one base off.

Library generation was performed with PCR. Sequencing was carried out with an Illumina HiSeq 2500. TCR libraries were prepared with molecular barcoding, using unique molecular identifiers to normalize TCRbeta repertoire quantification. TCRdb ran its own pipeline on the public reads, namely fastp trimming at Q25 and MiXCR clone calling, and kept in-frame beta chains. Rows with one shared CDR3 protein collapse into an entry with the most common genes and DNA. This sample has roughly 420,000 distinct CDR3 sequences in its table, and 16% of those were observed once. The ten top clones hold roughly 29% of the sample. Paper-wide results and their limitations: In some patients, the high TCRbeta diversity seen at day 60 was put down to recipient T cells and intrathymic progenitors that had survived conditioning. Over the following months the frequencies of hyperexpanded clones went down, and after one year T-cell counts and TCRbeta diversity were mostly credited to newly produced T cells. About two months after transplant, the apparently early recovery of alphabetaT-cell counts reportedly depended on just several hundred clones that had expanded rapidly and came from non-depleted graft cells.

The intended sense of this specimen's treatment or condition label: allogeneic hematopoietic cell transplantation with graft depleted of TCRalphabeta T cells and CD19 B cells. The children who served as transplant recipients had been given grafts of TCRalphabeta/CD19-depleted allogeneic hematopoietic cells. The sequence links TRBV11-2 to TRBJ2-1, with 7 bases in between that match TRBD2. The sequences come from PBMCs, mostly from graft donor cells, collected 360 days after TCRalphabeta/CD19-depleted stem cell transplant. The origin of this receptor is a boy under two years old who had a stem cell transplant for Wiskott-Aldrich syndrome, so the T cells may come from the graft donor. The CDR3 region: CASSLGAGTISEQFF. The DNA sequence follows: TGTGCCAGCAGCTTAGGAGCGGGAACAATAAGTGAGCAGTTCTTC.